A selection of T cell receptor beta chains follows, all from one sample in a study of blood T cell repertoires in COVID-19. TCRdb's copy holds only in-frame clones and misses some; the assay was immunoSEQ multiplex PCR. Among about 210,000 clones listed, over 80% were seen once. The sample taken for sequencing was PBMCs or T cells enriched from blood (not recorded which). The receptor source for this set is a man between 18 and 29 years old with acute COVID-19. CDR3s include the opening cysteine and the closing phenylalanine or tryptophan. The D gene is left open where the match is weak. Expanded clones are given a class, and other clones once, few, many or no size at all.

CDR3nt: TGTGCCAGTGTGCGCGGTCACACAGATACGCAGTATTTT
CDR3aa: CASVRGHTDTQYF
d_gene: NA
j_gene: TRBJ2-3
v_gene: TRBV19
abundance: NA

CDR3nt: TGTGCCAGCAGCCCCTTTAGCGGGGGTGGGGGGTACGAGCAGTACTTC
CDR3aa: CASSPFSGGGGYEQYF
d_gene: TRBD2
j_gene: TRBJ2-7
v_gene: TRBV3-1/TRBV3-2
abundance: NA

CDR3nt: TGTGCCAGCAGCTTAATTGGTAAAGGGGTGGCAACTAATGAAAAACTGTTTTTT
CDR3aa: CASSLIGKGVATNEKLFF
d_gene: NA
j_gene: TRBJ1-4
v_gene: TRBV7-6
abundance: NA

CDR3nt: TGCGCCAGCAGCACGGGACACCCCAATCAGCCCCAGCATTTT
CDR3aa: CASSTGHPNQPQHF
d_gene: NA
j_gene: TRBJ1-5
v_gene: TRBV5-1
abundance: NA

CDR3nt: TGTGCCAGTAGGCCGGACAGGGGGCAGGACACTGAAGCTTTCTTT
CDR3aa: CASRPDRGQDTEAFF
d_gene: TRBD1
j_gene: TRBJ1-1
v_gene: TRBV19
abundance: few

CDR3nt: TGCGCCAGCAGCAGGGGTGTGGGTGAGACCCAGTACTTC
CDR3aa: CASSRGVGETQYF
d_gene: NA
j_gene: TRBJ2-5
v_gene: TRBV4-3
abundance: NA

CDR3nt: TGCGCCAGCAGCCAAGAGACAGGGGGGAACACCGGGGAGCTGTTTTTT
CDR3aa: CASSQETGGNTGELFF
d_gene: TRBD1
j_gene: TRBJ2-2
v_gene: TRBV4-1
abundance: NA

CDR3nt: TGTGCCAGCAGTCAGCGGGGCTCCTACGAGCAGTACTTC
CDR3aa: CASSQRGSYEQYF
d_gene: TRBD2
j_gene: TRBJ2-7
v_gene: TRBV28
abundance: NA

CDR3nt: TGTGCCAGCAGCCAAGGTCCGGGACTAGCGGGAGGAGGGGCCTCCTACGAGCAGTACTTC
CDR3aa: CASSQGPGLAGGGASYEQYF
d_gene: TRBD2
j_gene: TRBJ2-7
v_gene: TRBV14
abundance: NA

CDR3nt: TGTGCCAGCTCACCACCCACACCGAACACTGAAGCTTTCTTT
CDR3aa: CASSPPTPNTEAFF
d_gene: NA
j_gene: TRBJ1-1
v_gene: TRBV18
abundance: once

CDR3nt: TGTGCCAGTAGTATAGAGGCAGGGGACGAGCAGTACTTC
CDR3aa: CASSIEAGDEQYF
d_gene: NA
j_gene: TRBJ2-7
v_gene: TRBV19
abundance: few

CDR3nt: TGTGCCAGCAGCTTAGACGGGGGGTTAGCGGGAGGGAGTGAGCAGTTCTTC
CDR3aa: CASSLDGGLAGGSEQFF
d_gene: TRBD2
j_gene: TRBJ2-1
v_gene: TRBV7-6
abundance: NA

CDR3nt: TGTGCCAGCAGTCCCCAGCTCGGGAGGAGCTCCTATAATTCACCCCTCCACTTT
CDR3aa: CASSPQLGRSSYNSPLHF
d_gene: NA
j_gene: TRBJ1-6
v_gene: TRBV28
abundance: NA

CDR3nt: TGTGCCAGCAGCTTGGTCGCGGGAGGGGGAAACATTCAGTACTTC
CDR3aa: CASSLVAGGGNIQYF
d_gene: TRBD2
j_gene: TRBJ2-4
v_gene: TRBV5-6
abundance: NA

CDR3nt: TGTGCCAGCACGTATGGGGAGAGCACTGAAGCTTTCTTT
CDR3aa: CASTYGESTEAFF
d_gene: NA
j_gene: TRBJ1-1
v_gene: TRBV2
abundance: once

CDR3nt: TGTGCCAGTAAAGGGGCGGATTATAGCAATCAGCCCCAGCATTTT
CDR3aa: CASKGADYSNQPQHF
d_gene: NA
j_gene: TRBJ1-5
v_gene: TRBV19
abundance: NA

CDR3nt: TGTGCCAGTAGTACAGGGGGCGTGATCCCACCTAACTATGGCTACACCTTC
CDR3aa: CASSTGGVIPPNYGYTF
d_gene: TRBD1
j_gene: TRBJ1-2
v_gene: TRBV19
abundance: few

CDR3nt: TGTGCCAGTAGTACCAATCGACAGGGGACCGATGAGCAGTTCTTC
CDR3aa: CASSTNRQGTDEQFF
d_gene: TRBD1
j_gene: TRBJ2-1
v_gene: TRBV19
abundance: NA

CDR3nt: TGTGCCTGGAGTGAGCCGGGGGGGCGAAGAGGCTACACCTTC
CDR3aa: CAWSEPGGRRGYTF
d_gene: NA
j_gene: TRBJ1-2
v_gene: TRBV30
abundance: NA

CDR3nt: TGTGCCAGCAGCCAAGAGCGCAGCGGGCCCTTCTCCTACGAGCAGTACTTC
CDR3aa: CASSQERSGPFSYEQYF
d_gene: NA
j_gene: TRBJ2-7
v_gene: TRBV14
abundance: NA

CDR3nt: TGTGCCAGCACGTCGACAGCCCCGAATGAAAAACTGTTTTTT
CDR3aa: CASTSTAPNEKLFF
d_gene: NA
j_gene: TRBJ1-4
v_gene: TRBV6-7
abundance: NA

CDR3nt: TGTGCCAGCAGCCCAGGGGTAGGTGAAAAACTGTTTTTT
CDR3aa: CASSPGVGEKLFF
d_gene: NA
j_gene: TRBJ1-4
v_gene: TRBV28
abundance: NA

CDR3nt: TGTGCCAGTAGTATACGATTCAGCGGGAGAAACGGCAATGAGCAGTTCTTC
CDR3aa: CASSIRFSGRNGNEQFF
d_gene: TRBD2
j_gene: TRBJ2-1
v_gene: TRBV19
abundance: NA

CDR3nt: TGTGCCTGGAGGGGGGCGGGAGGAAGAAACATTCAGTACTTC
CDR3aa: CAWRGAGGRNIQYF
d_gene: TRBD2
j_gene: TRBJ2-4
v_gene: TRBV30
abundance: NA

CDR3nt: TGCGCCAGCAGCTTGTACCTAGGAGGAGGGGAGACCCAGTACTTC
CDR3aa: CASSLYLGGGETQYF
d_gene: NA
j_gene: TRBJ2-5
v_gene: TRBV5-1
abundance: NA

CDR3nt: TGTGCCAGTAGTACCAGGACTAGCGGGAGGGAAGCGCAGTTCTTC
CDR3aa: CASSTRTSGREAQFF
d_gene: TRBD2
j_gene: TRBJ2-1
v_gene: TRBV19
abundance: NA

CDR3nt: TGCGCCAGCAGCTTGGACAGGGCGGACGGGGAGCTGTTTTTT
CDR3aa: CASSLDRADGELFF
d_gene: NA
j_gene: TRBJ2-2
v_gene: TRBV5-1
abundance: NA

CDR3nt: TGTGCCAGCTCACCTGACTCCTACCGTTATACGCAGTATTTT
CDR3aa: CASSPDSYRYTQYF
d_gene: NA
j_gene: TRBJ2-3
v_gene: TRBV18
abundance: NA

CDR3nt: TGTGCCAGCAGCTTAACGGAGGGAGCTGAAGCTTTCTTT
CDR3aa: CASSLTEGAEAFF
d_gene: NA
j_gene: TRBJ1-1
v_gene: TRBV7-3
abundance: NA

CDR3nt: TGTGCCACCAGCAGAGATCGAGAGTCCTACGAGCAGTACTTC
CDR3aa: CATSRDRESYEQYF
d_gene: NA
j_gene: TRBJ2-7
v_gene: TRBV15
abundance: NA

CDR3nt: TGTGCCAGCAGTTTAAGGGAGAATGAAAAACTGTTTTTT
CDR3aa: CASSLRENEKLFF
d_gene: NA
j_gene: TRBJ1-4
v_gene: TRBV12-3/TRBV12-4
abundance: NA

CDR3nt: TGTGCCACCAGTGACGCTGGACTAGCCGTCACAGATACGCAGTATTTT
CDR3aa: CATSDAGLAVTDTQYF
d_gene: TRBD2
j_gene: TRBJ2-3
v_gene: TRBV24-1
abundance: NA

CDR3nt: TGTGCCAGCAGTTCCCGCCCGGGGGGAAACATTCAGTACTTC
CDR3aa: CASSSRPGGNIQYF
d_gene: TRBD2
j_gene: TRBJ2-4
v_gene: TRBV28
abundance: NA

CDR3nt: TGTGCCAGCAGCTCCTTACAGGGGGTGATAGAGACCCAGTACTTC
CDR3aa: CASSSLQGVIETQYF
d_gene: TRBD1
j_gene: TRBJ2-5
v_gene: TRBV7-9
abundance: NA

CDR3nt: TGTGCCAGTAGTTGGACTAGCGGGAGGAACGGTGAGCAGTTCTTC
CDR3aa: CASSWTSGRNGEQFF
d_gene: TRBD2
j_gene: TRBJ2-1
v_gene: TRBV19
abundance: NA

CDR3nt: TGTGCCAGCAGTTTTGAGGGCTTCCATGAAGCTTTCTTT
CDR3aa: CASSFEGFHEAFF
d_gene: NA
j_gene: TRBJ1-1
v_gene: TRBV27
abundance: NA

CDR3nt: TGTGCCAGTAGCGCCGGGACAGTTTTTAGTGAGCAGTTCTTC
CDR3aa: CASSAGTVFSEQFF
d_gene: TRBD1
j_gene: TRBJ2-1
v_gene: TRBV19
abundance: NA

CDR3nt: TGTGCCAGCAGCCCGGACAGGGGTCTCTACGAGCAGTACTTC
CDR3aa: CASSPDRGLYEQYF
d_gene: TRBD1
j_gene: TRBJ2-7
v_gene: TRBV7-9
abundance: once

CDR3nt: TGTGCCACCGAGGTGGGGACAGGGTACCCAGATACGCAGTATTTT
CDR3aa: CATEVGTGYPDTQYF
d_gene: TRBD1
j_gene: TRBJ2-3
v_gene: TRBV10-3
abundance: NA

CDR3nt: TGCAGTGCTATTGTAGCGGATACGCAGTATTTT
CDR3aa: CSAIVADTQYF
d_gene: NA
j_gene: TRBJ2-3
v_gene: TRBV20-1
abundance: NA

CDR3nt: TGTGCCAGCAGCGTACAAAGCGAGCAGTACTTC
CDR3aa: CASSVQSEQYF
d_gene: NA
j_gene: TRBJ2-7
v_gene: TRBV7-9
abundance: once

CDR3nt: TGTGCCAGCAGCCAACTGGGCTTCGCTGCTTGCCAGCATTTT
CDR3aa: CASSQLGFAACQHF
d_gene: NA
j_gene: TRBJ1-5
v_gene: TRBV16
abundance: NA

CDR3nt: TGTGCCAGCAGCTTAGGCAGGGAACTCTCGAACACCGGGGAGCTGTTTTTT
CDR3aa: CASSLGRELSNTGELFF
d_gene: NA
j_gene: TRBJ2-2
v_gene: TRBV11-3
abundance: NA

CDR3nt: TGTGCCAGCAGGGGGGGACGGCAGAACACTGAAGCTTTCTTT
CDR3aa: CASRGGRQNTEAFF
d_gene: NA
j_gene: TRBJ1-1
v_gene: TRBV6-5
abundance: NA

CDR3nt: TGTGCCAGCAGTTTGCCGGGTGTTGGAAACACCATATATTTT
CDR3aa: CASSLPGVGNTIYF
d_gene: NA
j_gene: TRBJ1-3
v_gene: TRBV28
abundance: NA

CDR3nt: TGTGCCAGCAGCTTGGCCGAGGGTTTGAGTACTGAAGCTTTCTTT
CDR3aa: CASSLAEGLSTEAFF
d_gene: NA
j_gene: TRBJ1-1
v_gene: TRBV5-6
abundance: NA

CDR3nt: TGTGCCAGCAGTTCCGCCGGACTAGCCGCCCACGAGCAGTACTTC
CDR3aa: CASSSAGLAAHEQYF
d_gene: TRBD2
j_gene: TRBJ2-7
v_gene: TRBV11-3
abundance: NA

CDR3nt: TGTGCCAGCAGTCCGTACACTAGCGGGAGGCCCCACGAGCAGTACTTC
CDR3aa: CASSPYTSGRPHEQYF
d_gene: TRBD2
j_gene: TRBJ2-7
v_gene: TRBV27
abundance: NA

CDR3nt: TGTGCCAGCAGCTTAGGTCGATCTAATGTCTACGAGCAGTACTTC
CDR3aa: CASSLGRSNVYEQYF
d_gene: NA
j_gene: TRBJ2-7
v_gene: TRBV11-1
abundance: NA

CDR3nt: TGTGCCAGCAGTGAATACGATGAGACAGCCCATTCACCCCTCCACTTT
CDR3aa: CASSEYDETAHSPLHF
d_gene: NA
j_gene: TRBJ1-6
v_gene: TRBV6-1
abundance: NA

CDR3nt: TGTGCCTGGAGTGCCGCAGGGCCTTCTTCCGACACCATATATTTT
CDR3aa: CAWSAAGPSSDTIYF
d_gene: NA
j_gene: TRBJ1-3
v_gene: TRBV30
abundance: NA

CDR3nt: TGTGCCAGCTCTCTACTAGCGGGACACACAGATACGCAGTATTTT
CDR3aa: CASSLLAGHTDTQYF
d_gene: TRBD2
j_gene: TRBJ2-3
v_gene: TRBV18
abundance: NA

CDR3nt: TGTGCCAGCAGCGAGGACTCTCGAGGCGAGCAGTACTTC
CDR3aa: CASSEDSRGEQYF
d_gene: NA
j_gene: TRBJ2-7
v_gene: TRBV9
abundance: NA

CDR3nt: TGTGCCAGCAGTCACACTAGCGGGACACACAATGAGCAGTTCTTC
CDR3aa: CASSHTSGTHNEQFF
d_gene: TRBD2
j_gene: TRBJ2-1
v_gene: TRBV28
abundance: NA

CDR3nt: TGTGCTAGTGGTTTGGGGACGACAGGGTACACTGAAGCTTTCTTT
CDR3aa: CASGLGTTGYTEAFF
d_gene: TRBD1
j_gene: TRBJ1-1
v_gene: TRBV12-5
abundance: NA